A selection of T cell receptor beta chains follows, all from one sample in a study of cytomegalovirus exposure and HLA in healthy donors. The table came from immunoSEQ multiplex PCR; TCRdb's copy has only in-frame clones and leaves some out. The sample consists of approximately 79,000 clones, about 79% of them appearing once. Sequencing was carried out using PBMCs. Receptors were obtained from a male donor in good health and CMV-seropositive. Each CDR3 is given with its conserved first and last residue. A D gene is named only where the DNA matches it firmly. Size is omitted from some rows. Given values are once, few, many or a class for expanded clones.

DNA: TGCGCCAGCAGCCAGGACTATCGGGCGAATTACAATGAGCAGTTCTTC; CDR3: CASSQDYRANYNEQFF; J: TRBJ2-1; V: TRBV4-3; size: few; D: .
DNA: TGTGCCAGCAGTTACCCAACGGGACAGGGTAGCGGCACCATATATTTT; CDR3: CASSYPTGQGSGTIYF; J: TRBJ1-3; V: TRBV6-6; size: .; D: TRBD1
DNA: TGTGCCAGCCGGGGGTCGGCAGAAAAACTGTTTTTT; CDR3: CASRGSAEKLFF; J: TRBJ1-4; V: TRBV5-6; size: .; D: .
DNA: TGTGCTAGCAGCTCTGGGACAGGGGGCACAGATACGCAGTATTTT; CDR3: CASSSGTGGTDTQYF; J: TRBJ2-3; V: TRBV7-7; size: .; D: TRBD1
DNA: TGCGCCAGCATTGCGGGCACAGATACGCAGTATTTT; CDR3: CASIAGTDTQYF; J: TRBJ2-3; V: TRBV10-2; size: once; D: .
DNA: TGTGCCAGCAGCTTGGGCGACACGGTGGGGACCCAGTACTTC; CDR3: CASSLGDTVGTQYF; J: TRBJ2-5; V: TRBV5-4; size: .; D: .
DNA: TGTGCCAGCAGCTTGGAGGGGACAGATACGCAGTATTTT; CDR3: CASSLEGTDTQYF; J: TRBJ2-3; V: TRBV5-4; size: .; D: .
DNA: TGCGCCAGCAGCCAAGATCAAGCTCGGGAGCAGTTCTTC; CDR3: CASSQDQAREQFF; J: TRBJ2-1; V: TRBV4-3; size: .; D: .
DNA: TGCGCCAGCAGGTTGGGGACAGGGGGCCGACCCCTCCACTTT; CDR3: CASRLGTGGRPLHF; J: TRBJ1-6; V: TRBV5-1; size: few; D: TRBD1
DNA: TGTGCCAGCAGTTCCCCAGACTATGGCTACACCTTC; CDR3: CASSSPDYGYTF; J: TRBJ1-2; V: TRBV28; size: .; D: .
DNA: TGTGCCAGCTCACCGAGGGTTGGGACAGGTGGAATTGGGCAGTACTTC; CDR3: CASSPRVGTGGIGQYF; J: TRBJ2-7; V: TRBV18; size: once; D: TRBD1
DNA: TGTGCCAGCAGCCAAAATCCAGGGGAGGGGTCACCCCTCCACTTT; CDR3: CASSQNPGEGSPLHF; J: TRBJ1-6; V: TRBV4-2; size: few; D: .
DNA: TGTGCCATCAGTGCCGGACTAGCGGGTGTCCAAGAGACCCAGTACTTC; CDR3: CAISAGLAGVQETQYF; J: TRBJ2-5; V: TRBV10-3; size: .; D: TRBD2
DNA: TGTGCCAGCAGTGACTCTTTCGAGGGGGGGGAGCAGTACTTC; CDR3: CASSDSFEGGEQYF; J: TRBJ2-7; V: TRBV6-4; size: .; D: .
DNA: TGTGCCAGCAGCAAAGGTCTCGACAACACAGATACGCAGTATTTT; CDR3: CASSKGLDNTDTQYF; J: TRBJ2-3; V: TRBV21-1; size: .; D: .
DNA: TGTGCCAGCAGCCCAGGGGTTGGTGGGGCCAACGTCCTGACTTTC; CDR3: CASSPGVGGANVLTF; J: TRBJ2-6; V: TRBV5-6; size: .; D: .
DNA: TGTGCCATCAGTGAGTCGAGAGCTTTGCCCACTGAAGCTTTCTTT; CDR3: CAISESRALPTEAFF; J: TRBJ1-1; V: TRBV10-3; size: .; D: .
DNA: TGTGCCAGCAAGTGGGGGGCCGGGGAGCTGTTTTTT; CDR3: CASKWGAGELFF; J: TRBJ2-2; V: TRBV7-8; size: .; D: .
DNA: TGTGCCAGCAGTTACAAAGAAGCAAACGAGCAGTACTTC; CDR3: CASSYKEANEQYF; J: TRBJ2-7; V: TRBV6-6; size: .; D: .
DNA: TGTGCCAGCAGTTTTATGCGACTTCGTTTGTCGCACTACGAGCAGTACTTC; CDR3: CASSFMRLRLSHYEQYF; J: TRBJ2-7; V: TRBV28; size: .; D: .
DNA: TGCGCCAGCAGAGACGGACAGGGTTCGACCGGGGAGCTGTTTTTT; CDR3: CASRDGQGSTGELFF; J: TRBJ2-2; V: TRBV10-2; size: few; D: TRBD1
DNA: TGTGCCAGCAGCGTAACAGGGGGACGGGATCAGCCCCAGCATTTT; CDR3: CASSVTGGRDQPQHF; J: TRBJ1-5; V: TRBV7-2; size: .; D: TRBD1
DNA: TGTGCCAGCAGTTGGAGGGACCGAAACACCGGGGAGCTGTTTTTT; CDR3: CASSWRDRNTGELFF; J: TRBJ2-2; V: TRBV6-6; size: .; D: .
DNA: TGTGCCAGCAGCTTGGCTACGGGGGTAGACACCATATATTTT; CDR3: CASSLATGVDTIYF; J: TRBJ1-3; V: TRBV5-4; size: few; D: .
DNA: TGTGCCAGCAGTTCAAAGCGGGGGGACAACACAGATACGCAGTATTTT; CDR3: CASSSKRGDNTDTQYF; J: TRBJ2-3; V: TRBV6-5; size: .; D: TRBD2
DNA: TGTGCCAGCAGTCTTAGGACAGATTACGAGCAGTACTTC; CDR3: CASSLRTDYEQYF; J: TRBJ2-7; V: TRBV28; size: .; D: .
DNA: TGTGCTAGTGGTTTGGTGGTCCAGCGAGAGAACAATGAGCAGTTCTTC; CDR3: CASGLVVQRENNEQFF; J: TRBJ2-1; V: TRBV12-5; size: .; D: .
DNA: TGTGCCAGCAGCCTCTCGGTCGGGGAGCTGTTTTTT; CDR3: CASSLSVGELFF; J: TRBJ2-2; V: TRBV7-9; size: once; D: .
DNA: TGTGCCAGCTCAGCCAGAACAGGGATCAGCACTAATGAGCAGTTCTTC; CDR3: CASSARTGISTNEQFF; J: TRBJ2-1; V: TRBV18; size: .; D: .
DNA: TGTGCCAGTAGTATCCGCGGTAGGCAGGGGAGGGCTGAAGCTTTCTTT; CDR3: CASSIRGRQGRAEAFF; J: TRBJ1-1; V: TRBV19; size: .; D: .
DNA: TGTGCCAGCGAAGAATTGGGACAGGGGCGTGGCTACACCTTC; CDR3: CASEELGQGRGYTF; J: TRBJ1-2; V: TRBV28; size: once; D: TRBD1
DNA: TGTGCCAGCAGTTACAACACAGGGAAGACCTACGAGCAGTACTTC; CDR3: CASSYNTGKTYEQYF; J: TRBJ2-7; V: TRBV6-5; size: .; D: .
DNA: TGTGCCAGCAGCGCGCGCTTCGGCGAGCAGTACTTC; CDR3: CASSARFGEQYF; J: TRBJ2-7; V: TRBV7-8; size: .; D: .
DNA: TGTGCCAGCAGCCAAGATATTTCGGGCTATGGCTACACCTTC; CDR3: CASSQDISGYGYTF; J: TRBJ1-2; V: TRBV7-8; size: few; D: .
DNA: TGTGCCAGCAGTTCCCAGGCGAGCACCGGGGAGCTGTTTTTT; CDR3: CASSSQASTGELFF; J: TRBJ2-2; V: TRBV6-6; size: few; D: .
DNA: TGTGCCAGCAGCGCCGGGACAGGGCAGCAGTACTTC; CDR3: CASSAGTGQQYF; J: TRBJ2-7; V: TRBV5-6; size: .; D: TRBD1
DNA: TGTGCCAGCAGCGTATCGGGGGGGACAGGGGGGCCCTACGAGCAGTACTTC; CDR3: CASSVSGGTGGPYEQYF; J: TRBJ2-7; V: TRBV9; size: once; D: TRBD1
DNA: TGTGCCAGCAGCTTTCCTATCCTCGGGTACCAAGAGACCCAGTACTTC; CDR3: CASSFPILGYQETQYF; J: TRBJ2-5; V: TRBV7-9; size: few; D: .
DNA: TGTGCCTGGAGTACGTACAGGGTTGAAAAACTGTTTTTT; CDR3: CAWSTYRVEKLFF; J: TRBJ1-4; V: TRBV30; size: .; D: .
DNA: TGCAGCGTCCTCCCGGGAACCCCAGAGACCCAGTACTTC; CDR3: CSVLPGTPETQYF; J: TRBJ2-5; V: TRBV29-1; size: .; D: .
DNA: TGTGCCAGCAGCTTCCGGGACAGTTTGAACACTGAAGCTTTCTTT; CDR3: CASSFRDSLNTEAFF; J: TRBJ1-1; V: TRBV5-4; size: .; D: TRBD1
DNA: TGTGCCAGCAGTGCCCGGGAGGGCATAGAGACCCAGTACTTC; CDR3: CASSAREGIETQYF; J: TRBJ2-5; V: TRBV28; size: once; D: TRBD2
DNA: TGTGCCAGCAGCTTAGGGGGACAGGGGGCGCGAGATACGCAGTATTTT; CDR3: CASSLGGQGARDTQYF; J: TRBJ2-3; V: TRBV7-9; size: .; D: TRBD1
DNA: TGTGCCAGTAGTAGGGGACTACCCACCTACGAGCAGTACTTC; CDR3: CASSRGLPTYEQYF; J: TRBJ2-7; V: TRBV19; size: few; D: TRBD2
DNA: TGTGCCAGCTCGCCCCCTTTTAGAGCCAAAAACATTCAGTACTTC; CDR3: CASSPPFRAKNIQYF; J: TRBJ2-4; V: TRBV18; size: few; D: .